The clone carrying this TCR beta chain came up a few times. No antigen is known for it. At one of its ends the junction is not consistent with the germline gene, which may arise from a read error. These data are taken from a study of graft-versus-host responses after intestinal transplantation. Study-level background: Multivisceral, liver-intestinal, or isolated intestinal grafts went to recipients. Anti-thymocyte globulin induction was given to all recipients, followed by tacrolimus and steroids for around three years.

Germline values: CDR1 SSHAT, CDR2 FNYEAQ (reference sequence). This CDR3 contains 15 residues. Using immunoSEQ multiplex PCR, the repertoire was profiled, and TCRdb retains in-frame clones only, with some absent. The table has about 28,000 clones, roughly four fifths seen once. V is TRBV7-7 and J is TRBJ2-7; 10 nucleotides match TRBD1. This sample comprised unstimulated CD8+ T cells sorted from spleen or lymph node cells, obtained before intestinal transplant. The sequence came from a human donor who received an intestinal transplant. The CDR3 bases are TGTGCTAGCAGCTTCGGGACAGGGGCCTCCTACGAGCAGTACTTC. Residues: CASSFGTGASYEQYF.